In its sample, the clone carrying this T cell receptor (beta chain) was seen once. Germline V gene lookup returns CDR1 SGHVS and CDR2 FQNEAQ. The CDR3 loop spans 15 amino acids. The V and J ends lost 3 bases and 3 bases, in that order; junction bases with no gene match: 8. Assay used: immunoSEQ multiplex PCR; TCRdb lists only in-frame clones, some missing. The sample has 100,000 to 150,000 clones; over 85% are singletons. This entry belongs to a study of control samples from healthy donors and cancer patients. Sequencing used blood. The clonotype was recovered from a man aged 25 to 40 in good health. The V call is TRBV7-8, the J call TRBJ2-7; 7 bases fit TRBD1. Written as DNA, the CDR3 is TGTGCCAGCAGCTTTTCCGGGACAGCAGTCTACGAGCAGTACTTC. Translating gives CASSFSGTAVYEQYF.